Below, 32 T cell receptor beta chains from the same sample are listed, as sequenced in a study of blood T cell repertoires in COVID-19. Produced via immunoSEQ multiplex PCR; TCRdb's table is partial and in-frame only. The profile shows some 350,000 clones, roughly 90% of them singletons. The source material was peripheral blood. These receptors all stem from a man aged 18-30 years with active or convalescent COVID-19.

This sequence joins TRBV2 and TRBJ2-1; weak D call: TRBD2 (5 bases). CDR1 is SNHLY, CDR2 FYNNEI, per germline. CDR3 length equals 15 residues. V lost 6 bases and J lost 6, with 18 bases in between. The CDR3 reads CASRGLTGWANEQFF. The CDR3 bases are TGTGCCAGCAGGGGCCTTACGGGATGGGCCAATGAGCAGTTCTTC.

This clone has only one observation. V and J are TRBV7-9 and TRBJ2-1; 8 bases are a match to TRBD1. CDR3 length: 16 amino acids. Germline trimming cut 5 bases from V and 8 bases from J; bases unmatched to any gene: 14. Germline CDR1 is SEHNR and CDR2 is FQNEAQ (reference sequence). The CDR3 sequence: CASSETGAGGLDEQFF. CDR3 in DNA: TGTGCCAGCAGCGAGACTGGGGCAGGGGGCTTGGATGAGCAGTTCTTC. The full variable domain, with the rest looked up from reference TRBV7-9 and TRBJ2-1, is DTGVSQNPRHKITKRGQNVTFRCDPISEHNRLYWYRQTLGQGPEFLTYFQNEAQLEKSRLLSDRFSAERPKGSFSTLEIQRTEQGDSAMYLCASSETGAGGLDEQFFGPGTRLTVL.

The chain links TRBV4-3 to TRBJ1-1, with D unresolved. Germline values: CDR1 LGHNA, CDR2 YSLEER. This CDR3 is built from 14 residues. The V end was cut by 0 bases, the J end by 3 bases, with 8 bases between. CDR3 in amino acids: CASSQDPGYTEAFF. DNA of the CDR3: TGCGCCAGCAGCCAAGATCCGGGTTACACTGAAGCTTTCTTT.

The chain recombines TRBV15 with TRBJ2-1; TRBD2 might be the D (5 bases). The CDR3 is 15 residues long. Trimming shortened V by 2 bases and J by 2 bases, and 10 bases separated the two germline ends. Germline CDR1 is LNHNV and CDR2 is YYDKDF (reference sequence). This CDR3 is CATSRKAEAYNEQFF. Here the CDR3 DNA reads TGTGCCACCAGCAGAAAAGCGGAGGCCTACAATGAGCAGTTCTTC.

As for this clone: Mismatch with germline at one junction end may stem from a read error. This chain uses TRBV5-4 with TRBJ2-1; 8 nucleotides match TRBD2. Germline lookup yields CDR1 SGHNT and CDR2 YYREEE (reference sequence). This CDR3 has 13 residues. CDR3: CASSRTSYDEQFF. DNA for the CDR3: TGTGCCAGCAGCAGGACTAGCTACGATGAGCAGTTCTTC.

The V gene is TRBV5-6, the J gene TRBJ2-7; perhaps TRBD1 as D (6 bases). Trimming stripped 0 bases from V and 2 bases from J, with 12 bases between. CDR3 length: 15 residues. The V gene's germline CDR1 is SGHDT and CDR2 YYEEEE. The CDR3 coding sequence is TGTGCCAGCAGCTTGGGGGGTGCAGGGGCCTACGAGCAGTACTTC. Protein sequence: CASSLGGAGAYEQYF.

The rearrangement joins TRBV19 to TRBJ2-2; tentatively, D is TRBD1 (6 bases). The V gene's germline CDR1 is LNHDA and CDR2 SQIVND (reference sequence). Trimming removed 3 bases from V and 1 base from J, with 12 bases in between. This CDR3 is built from 16 residues. CDR3 in DNA: TGTGCCAGTAGTATCCCCCGGACAGAGAACACCGGGGAGCTGTTTTTT. This sequence encodes CASSIPRTENTGELFF. The full variable domain, with the rest looked up from reference TRBV19 and TRBJ2-2, is DGGITQSPKYLFRKEGQNVTLSCEQNLNHDAMYWYRQDPGQGLRLIYYSQIVNDFQKGDIAEGYSVSREKKESFPLTVTSAQKNPTAFYLCASSIPRTENTGELFFGEGSRLTVL.

By proportion, this clone is large. Other nucleotide sequences in the sample specify the same CDR3. V usage is TRBV5-1 and J usage is TRBJ2-3; D unclear. Germline CDR1 is SGHRS and CDR2 is YFSETQ. The CDR3 is made up of 15 amino acids. V lost 0 bases and J lost 3, with 11 bases in between. The CDR3 protein is CASSLESRRTDTQYF. The CDR3 nucleotides read TGCGCCAGCAGCTTGGAATCTAGGCGGACAGATACGCAGTATTTT.

This sequence joins TRBV19 and TRBJ1-5; TRBD1 agrees at 12 bases. V lost 6 bases and J lost 6; bases outside the gene matches: 15. Looked up from germline, CDR1 is LNHDA and CDR2 is SQIVND (reference sequence). CDR3 length equals 18 residues. CDR3 in DNA: TGTGCCAGTAGCCGGCCGGGACAGGGGGCTTTAGGGTCTCAGCCCCAGCATTTT. It encodes CASSRPGQGALGSQPQHF.

The rearrangement uses TRBV28 and TRBJ1-1; D is undetermined. The CDR3 sequence is 13 residues long. V lost 10 bases, J lost 0 bases, and 12 bases lay in between. Germline CDR1 is MDHEN and CDR2 is SYDVKM. DNA of the CDR3: TGTGCCACTTTCCATCGCGTGAACACTGAAGCTTTCTTT. It specifies CATFHRVNTEAFF.

The CDR3 spells CAISEGQGREAFF. The CDR3 coding sequence is TGTGCCATCAGTGAGGGACAGGGGCGTGAAGCTTTCTTT. The genes are TRBV10-3 and TRBJ1-1; 9 bases line up with TRBD1. Germline V gene data show CDR1 as ENHRY and CDR2 as SYGVKD. The trim removed 2 bases at V and 7 bases at J, leaving 2 bases unmatched. The CDR3 has 13 amino acids.

The J gene is TRBJ1-2, the V gene TRBV7-8, with D maybe TRBD1 (5 bases). Germline V gene lookup returns CDR1 SGHVS and CDR2 FQNEAQ. Trimming removed 3 bases at V and 6 bases at J, with 11 bases between. This CDR3 is 13 amino acids long. CDR3 bases: TGTGCCAGCAGCTTTGGCCAGGGTGATGGCTACACCTTC. Translated, it gives CASSFGQGDGYTF.

This sequence joins TRBV7-2 and TRBJ1-3, with 10 nucleotides matching TRBD1. V shed 6 bases, J shed 4 bases, and the junction held 12 bases outside the gene matches. The CDR3 runs 17 residues. Germline V gene sequence: CDR1 SGHTA, CDR2 FQGNSA. This CDR3 is CASSWGATGGAGNTIYF. The DNA of the CDR3 is TGTGCCAGCAGTTGGGGGGCGACAGGGGGCGCCGGAAACACCATATATTTT.

The rearrangement joins TRBV28 to TRBJ2-1; 10 bases are a match to TRBD1. With 5 bases clipped from V and 6 bases from J, the junction kept 7 bases outside the gene matches. CDR3 size: 15 residues. Germline loops: CDR1 MDHEN, CDR2 SYDVKM. DNA for the CDR3: TGTGCCAGCAGTCCACGGACAGGGGGGATCAATGAGCAGTTCTTC. Residues: CASSPRTGGINEQFF.

This rearrangement joins TRBV11-2 to TRBJ1-1; perhaps TRBD1 as D (5 bases). The CDR3 length is 14 residues. The germline V gene has CDR1 SGHAT and CDR2 FQNNGV. The V gene lost 3 bases and the J gene lost 4 bases, with 12 bases spanning the gap. The CDR3 DNA is TGTGCCAGCAGCTTCTCCGCCGGGGGCACTGAAGCTTTCTTT. Translating it yields CASSFSAGGTEAFF.

The CDR3 DNA reads TGTGCCACCAGCAGGGACACCAGCGCCCCCTACGAGCAGTACTTC. Its translation is CATSRDTSAPYEQYF. The rearrangement uses TRBV15 and TRBJ2-7, with D possibly TRBD1 on 5 matching bases. Trimming cost V 3 bases and J 2 bases, with 14 bases left between them. Germline-derived CDR1 and CDR2 are LNHNV and YYDKDF (reference sequence). The CDR3 contains 15 residues.

The rearrangement links TRBV25-1 to TRBJ2-5; D perhaps matches TRBD1 (6 bases). The germline gives CDR1 MGHDK, CDR2 SYGVNS. Trimming took 11 bases from V and 5 from J, leaving 21 bases between them. The CDR3 has 14 amino acids. For the CDR3, the DNA is TGTGCCTCCTCCTCGGGACAACCAGGGGAGACCCAGTACTTC. Encoded protein: CASSSGQPGETQYF.

This clone was recorded a few times. The chain links TRBV18 to TRBJ1-4; the D is unclear. Looked up from germline, CDR1 is KGHSH and CDR2 is LQKENI. Deletions cut 1 base from V and 2 bases from J, with 5 bases between. This CDR3 comprises 14 residues. This chain's CDR3 is CASSPRPTNEKLFF. DNA of the CDR3: TGTGCCAGCTCACCACGGCCTACTAATGAAAAACTGTTTTTT.

This clone was observed many times. The rearrangement uses TRBV10-3 and TRBJ1-1, with a weak D call TRBD1 (5 bases). Germline V gives CDR1 ENHRY, CDR2 SYGVKD. The CDR3 extends over 15 amino acids. Trimming shortened V by 4 bases and J by 7 bases, and 19 bases separated the two germline ends. The CDR3 bases are TGTGCCATCAGTGCCCCGGGGGATGGTTTACATGAAGCTTTCTTT. Amino acids: CAISAPGDGLHEAFF.

This chain joins TRBV27 and TRBJ2-5; 9 bases are shared with TRBD1. Germline V lookup: CDR1 MNHEY, CDR2 SMNVEV (reference sequence). V was clipped by 5 bases and J by 2 bases; unmatched bases: 6. This CDR3 comprises 15 residues. In nucleotides, the CDR3 is TGTGCCAGCAGTCTAGGACAGGGGTTTCAAGAGACCCAGTACTTC. It translates to CASSLGQGFQETQYF.

The chain uses TRBV7-9 and TRBJ2-7; TRBD1 matches 9 bases. Germline assignment: CDR1 SEHNR and CDR2 FQNEAQ (reference sequence). V lost 5 bases and J lost 3; bases outside the gene matches: 11. The CDR3 is 16 amino acids. CDR3 in DNA: TGTGCCAGCAGCCCTCTTACCGGGACAGGGCGCTACGAGCAGTACTTC. Translation: CASSPLTGTGRYEQYF.

This clone was seen only once. The V and J genes are TRBV5-1 and TRBJ1-6; 7 bases agree with TRBD1. The ends lost 2 bases at V and 1 base at J; junction bases unmatched: 3. The CDR3 runs to 16 residues. From germline, CDR1 is SGHRS and CDR2 YFSETQ. The CDR3 nucleotides read TGCGCCAGCAGCTTTGAACAGGGGTCCTATAATTCACCCCTCCACTTT. Translated: CASSFEQGSYNSPLHF.

This clone was counted between two and nine times. This sequence joins TRBV4-3 and TRBJ1-3; no clear D gene. The V end lost 0 bases, the J end lost 0 bases, and 3 bases lay between the germline ends. Germline assignment: CDR1 LGHNA and CDR2 YSLEER. CDR3 length equals 14 residues. The CDR3: CASSQDNSGNTIYF. CDR3 sequence (DNA): TGCGCCAGCAGCCAAGACAACTCTGGAAACACCATATATTTT.

This sequence joins TRBV7-2 and TRBJ2-3, with a weak D call TRBD1 (5 bases). Trimming removed 2 bases from V and 2 bases from J, with 8 bases in between. This CDR3 contains 14 residues. Per germline, CDR1 SGHTA and CDR2 FQGNSA. CDR3 bases: TGTGCCAGCAGCTTAATGACAGCCACAGATACGCAGTATTTT. It encodes CASSLMTATDTQYF. Full variable domain (outside the CDR3, taken from reference TRBV7-2 and TRBJ2-3): GAGVSQSPSNKVTEKGKDVELRCDPISGHTALYWYRQSLGQGLEFLIYFQGNSAPDKSGLPSDRFSAERTGGSVSTLTIQRTQQEDSAVYLCASSLMTATDTQYFGPGTRLTVL.

V and J are TRBV6-5 and TRBJ2-1, with a possible D match to TRBD1 (5 bases). The CDR3 sequence is 14 residues long. Deletions cut 3 bases from V and 2 bases from J, with 8 bases between. The V gene's germline CDR1 is MNHEY and CDR2 SVGAGI. DNA of the CDR3: TGTGCCAGCAGTTATAGGACAACCTACAATGAGCAGTTCTTC. This translates into CASSYRTTYNEQFF.

The rearrangement links TRBV2 to TRBJ1-1; a weak D match, TRBD1 (6 bases). Trimming took 3 bases from V and 2 from J, leaving 10 bases between them. The CDR3 loop spans 14 amino acids. The germline V gene encodes CDR1 SNHLY and CDR2 FYNNEI. The CDR3 spells CASSDWTANTEAFF. CDR3 nucleotides: TGTGCCAGCAGTGATTGGACAGCCAACACTGAAGCTTTCTTT.

J is TRBJ1-5 and V is TRBV5-4; D gene unclear. CDR1 is SGHNT, CDR2 YYREEE, per germline (reference sequence). The V end was cut by 4 bases, the J end by 0 bases, with 8 bases between. This CDR3 has 14 residues. The CDR3 here is CASSRRDSNQPQHF. CDR3 coding DNA: TGTGCCAGCAGCCGGCGGGATAGCAATCAGCCCCAGCATTTT.

In its sample, this clone was seen once. The V call is TRBV27, the J call TRBJ2-3; 9 bases align to TRBD2. Germline values: CDR1 MNHEY, CDR2 SMNVEV (reference sequence). After removal of 10 bases from V and 1 base from J, the junction contained 15 bases not matched to a gene. CDR3 length equals 17 residues. The CDR3 region is CATRRVAGVFRTDTQYF. The CDR3 region has the DNA TGTGCCACCAGGCGGGTAGCGGGAGTTTTTCGCACAGATACGCAGTATTTT.

Note on this clone: This same CDR3 is encoded by further DNA sequences in the sample. This chain links TRBV7-9 with TRBJ1-1; D ambiguous. The germline CDR1 and CDR2 sequences are SEHNR and FQNEAQ (reference sequence). The V end lost 1 base, the J end lost 2 bases, and 8 bases lay between the germline ends. The CDR3 is made up of 14 amino acids. The CDR3 sequence: CASSLGGSNTEAFF. CDR3 coding DNA: TGTGCCAGCAGCTTAGGAGGGTCCAACACTGAAGCTTTCTTT. The full variable domain, with the rest looked up from reference TRBV7-9 and TRBJ1-1, is DTGVSQNPRHKITKRGQNVTFRCDPISEHNRLYWYRQTLGQGPEFLTYFQNEAQLEKSRLLSDRFSAERPKGSFSTLEIQRTEQGDSAMYLCASSLGGSNTEAFFGQGTRLTVV.

The chain is built from TRBV27 and TRBJ1-2, with D uncertain. The ends were cut back, 4 bases at V and 4 bases at J, with 16 bases in the middle. Germline V gives CDR1 MNHEY, CDR2 SMNVEV (reference sequence). The CDR3 extends over 15 amino acids. The CDR3 DNA reads as TGTGCCAGCAGTTCGGCGGCAGCCAACTCCTATGGCTACACCTTC. Translating it yields CASSSAAANSYGYTF.

The chain joins TRBV3-1 (or the pseudogene TRBV3-2) to TRBJ2-1, with 12 bases aligning to TRBD2. The CDR3 has 16 amino acids. The junction had 4 bases not matched to a gene; V was cut back by 5 bases and J by 2 bases. Germline loops: CDR1 LGHDT, CDR2 YNNKEL (reference sequence). Written as DNA, the CDR3 is TGTGCCAGCAGCTATCTAGCGGGAGGGCCCTACAATGAGCAGTTCTTC. It encodes CASSYLAGGPYNEQFF.

The chain has TRBV6-5 and TRBJ1-1, with 12 bases lining up with TRBD1. V dropped 5 bases and J dropped 6; count of bases not matched to a gene: 7. CDR1 is MNHEY and CDR2 is SVGAGI in the germline V gene. This CDR3 is 15 amino acids long. The CDR3 DNA reads as TGTGCCAGCAGTCCCCGGGACAGGGGGCCCGCTGAAGCTTTCTTT. Protein: CASSPRDRGPAEAFF.